This is a list of T cell receptor beta chains from one sample in a study of blood T cell repertoires in COVID-19. Here immunoSEQ multiplex PCR was the method, and the copy in TCRdb shows in-frame clones only, minus some. Found here are about 170,000 clones, roughly 86% of them singletons; the top ten hold roughly 7.5%. Material for sequencing was peripheral blood. The receptors were sampled from a middle-aged man who had recovered from COVID-19. The CDR3 runs from the conserved cysteine through the conserved F or W. A D gene is named only where the DNA matches it firmly. Size is stated for part of the rows, as once, few or many counts, or as a class when the clone is expanded.

size: .; V: TRBV27; J: TRBJ2-3; D: .; DNA: TGTGCCAGCAGTTTCCTCGGCACAGATACGCAGTATTTT; CDR3: CASSFLGTDTQYF
size: .; V: TRBV7-6; J: TRBJ2-1; D: TRBD2; DNA: TGTGCCAGCAGCAGGGGACTAGCGGGAGTAAATGAGCAGTTCTTC; CDR3: CASSRGLAGVNEQFF
size: .; V: TRBV29-1; J: TRBJ2-3; D: .; DNA: TGCAGCGTTGGGGGCGGGACGTGGAGGACAGATACGCAGTATTTT; CDR3: CSVGGGTWRTDTQYF
size: .; V: TRBV6-5; J: TRBJ2-5; D: .; DNA: TGTGCCAGCAGGCTAGCCGGAGGGGAGACCCAGTACTTC; CDR3: CASRLAGGETQYF
size: .; V: TRBV7-9; J: TRBJ1-1; D: .; DNA: TGTGCCAGCAGCTTATTGGGACTGGAAGCTTTCTTT; CDR3: CASSLLGLEAFF
size: .; V: TRBV4-1; J: TRBJ2-2; D: TRBD2; DNA: TGCGCCAGCATACCCGAGCGGGGGAAGAACACCGGGGAGCTGTTTTTT; CDR3: CASIPERGKNTGELFF
size: .; V: TRBV24-1; J: TRBJ2-3; D: TRBD2; DNA: TGTGCCACCAGTGATTTAGGGCGGGAGACAGATACGCAGTATTTT; CDR3: CATSDLGRETDTQYF
size: .; V: TRBV19; J: TRBJ1-1; D: .; DNA: TGTGCCAGTAGGCGCCGGGGGAACACTGAAGCTTTCTTT; CDR3: CASRRRGNTEAFF
size: once; V: TRBV27; J: TRBJ2-7; D: TRBD1; DNA: TGTGCCAGCAGTTTAAGGGGGCCCTACGAGCAGTACTTC; CDR3: CASSLRGPYEQYF
size: .; V: TRBV27; J: TRBJ2-2; D: TRBD2; DNA: TGTGCCAGCAGCTTAGCGGGAGCGGCCGGGGAGCTGTTTTTT; CDR3: CASSLAGAAGELFF
size: once; V: TRBV19; J: TRBJ2-5; D: TRBD1; DNA: TGTGCCGGTAAGACAGGGGGCGGGGAGACCCAGTACTTC; CDR3: CAGKTGGGETQYF
size: .; V: TRBV15; J: TRBJ2-7; D: .; DNA: TGTGCCACCAGCAGAGATCGGCGGGAGCAGTACTTC; CDR3: CATSRDRREQYF
size: .; V: TRBV27; J: TRBJ2-7; D: TRBD1; DNA: TGTGCCAGCAGTTCAAGAGGCAGGGGGCGCGAGCAGTACTTC; CDR3: CASSSRGRGREQYF
size: .; V: TRBV2; J: TRBJ1-1; D: .; DNA: TGTGCCAGCAGTACAGACAGGCTGAACACTGAAGCTTTCTTT; CDR3: CASSTDRLNTEAFF
size: .; V: TRBV5-6; J: TRBJ2-2; D: TRBD1; DNA: TGTGCCAGCAGCGGAGGGACAGGGGTCACCGGGGAGCTGTTTTTT; CDR3: CASSGGTGVTGELFF
size: .; V: TRBV11-3; J: TRBJ1-1; D: .; DNA: TGTGCCAGCAGCTCCGGGAGGGGGACTGAAGCTTTCTTT; CDR3: CASSSGRGTEAFF
size: once; V: TRBV3-1/TRBV3-2; J: TRBJ2-5; D: TRBD2; DNA: TGTGCCAGCAGCCCCCCCCGGGGGGGACAAGAGACCCAGTACTTC; CDR3: CASSPPRGGQETQYF